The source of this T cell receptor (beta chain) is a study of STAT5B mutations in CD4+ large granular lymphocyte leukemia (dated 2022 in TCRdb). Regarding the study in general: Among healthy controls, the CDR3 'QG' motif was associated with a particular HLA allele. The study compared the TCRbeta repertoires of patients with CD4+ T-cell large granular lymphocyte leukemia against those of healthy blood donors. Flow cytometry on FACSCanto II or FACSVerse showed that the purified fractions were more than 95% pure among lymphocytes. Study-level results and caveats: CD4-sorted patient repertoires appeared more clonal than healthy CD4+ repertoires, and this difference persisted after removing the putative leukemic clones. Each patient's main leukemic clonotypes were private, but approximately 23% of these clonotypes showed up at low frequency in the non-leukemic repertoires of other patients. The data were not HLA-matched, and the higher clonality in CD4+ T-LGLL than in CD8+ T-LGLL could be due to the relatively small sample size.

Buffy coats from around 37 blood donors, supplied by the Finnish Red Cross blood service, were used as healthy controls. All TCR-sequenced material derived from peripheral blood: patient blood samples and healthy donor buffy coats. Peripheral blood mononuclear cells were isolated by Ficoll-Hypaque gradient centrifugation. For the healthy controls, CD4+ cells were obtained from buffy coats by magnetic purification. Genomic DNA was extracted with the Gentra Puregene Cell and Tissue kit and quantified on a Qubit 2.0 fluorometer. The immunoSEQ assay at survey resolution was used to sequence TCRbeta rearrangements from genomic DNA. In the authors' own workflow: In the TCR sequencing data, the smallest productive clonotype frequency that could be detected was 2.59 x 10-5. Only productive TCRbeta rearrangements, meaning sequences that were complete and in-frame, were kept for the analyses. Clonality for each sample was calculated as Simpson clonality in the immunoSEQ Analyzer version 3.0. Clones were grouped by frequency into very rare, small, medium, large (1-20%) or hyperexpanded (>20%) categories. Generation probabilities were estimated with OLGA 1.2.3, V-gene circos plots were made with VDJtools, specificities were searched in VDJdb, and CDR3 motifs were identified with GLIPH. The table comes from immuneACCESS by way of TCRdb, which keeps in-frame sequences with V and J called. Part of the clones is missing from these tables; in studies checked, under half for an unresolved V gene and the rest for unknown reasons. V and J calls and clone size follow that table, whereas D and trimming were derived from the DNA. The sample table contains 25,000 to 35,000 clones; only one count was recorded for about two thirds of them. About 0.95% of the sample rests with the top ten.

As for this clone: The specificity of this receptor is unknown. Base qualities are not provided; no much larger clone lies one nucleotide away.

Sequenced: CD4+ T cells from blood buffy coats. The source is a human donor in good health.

The CDR3 in this case is CASSSPGQAGSPLHF. The nucleotide sequence reads as follows: TGTGCCAGCAGTTCCCCCGGGCAGGCAGGTTCACCCCTCCACTTT. The chain uses TRBV6-5 and TRBJ1-6, with the D gene not confidently named. The CDR3 sequence holds 15 residues, the cysteine and phenylalanine included. The only DNA kept is the CDR3, 45 bases in frame from the first base. The V and J ends are trimmed by 4 bases and 9 bases, leaving 16 bases between them. CDR1 and CDR2, looked up from the germline V gene, are MNHEY and SVGAGI.